This TCR beta chain derives from a study of T cell responses to AZD1222 COVID-19 vaccine. Study-level background: Combined were second doses at about 4 or about 12 weeks. Overall study results and limits: Mostly white British, mostly female donors; authors suggested clonal diversity may be underestimated. Spike-specific TCR breadth and depth were elevated following two AZD1222 doses. The span of vaccine-associated CD4 TCRs extended across spike, with dominance at 160-218 and 743-854.

Clones were read by immunoSEQ multiplex PCR, and TCRdb kept only the in-frame ones, dropping some. This table has 120,000 or so clones, around nine tenths appearing once. This clone was picked up a small number of times. Antigen specificity is unknown. With 6 bases removed from V and 7 bases from J, the gap between germline ends came to 25 bases. CDR3 length: 16 residues. CDR1 is MDHEN and CDR2 is SYDVKM in the germline V gene. This rearrangement joins TRBV28 to TRBJ2-7, with D perhaps matching TRBD1 (7 bases). Sequences were derived from peripheral blood, sampled on day 0 of AZD1222 vaccination. The source is an adult in good health. CDR3 nucleotides: TGTGCCAGCAGCTCAGGGGGTGCAGGTTGGGGGGCGGAGCAGTACTTC. Its protein product is CASSSGGAGWGAEQYF. Together with reference TRBV28 and TRBJ2-7, the CDR3 gives the full variable domain: DVKVTQSSRYLVKRTGEKVFLECVQDMDHENMFWYRQDPGLGLRLIYFSYDVKMKEKGDIPEGYSVSREKKERFSLILESASTNQTSMYLCASSSGGAGWGAEQYFGPGTRLTVT.